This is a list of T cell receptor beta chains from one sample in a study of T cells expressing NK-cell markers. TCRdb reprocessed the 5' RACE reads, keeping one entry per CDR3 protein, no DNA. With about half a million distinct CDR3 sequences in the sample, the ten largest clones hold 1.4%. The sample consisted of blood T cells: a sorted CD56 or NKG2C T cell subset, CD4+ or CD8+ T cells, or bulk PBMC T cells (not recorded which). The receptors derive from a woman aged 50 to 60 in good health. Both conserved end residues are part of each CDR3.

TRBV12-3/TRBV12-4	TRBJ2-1	CASSESGYNEQFF
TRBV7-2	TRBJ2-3	CASSLDSRGDTQYF
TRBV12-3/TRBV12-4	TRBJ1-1	CASSLFTGTGDTEAFF
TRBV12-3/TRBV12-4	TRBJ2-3	CASSLLQGDTQYF
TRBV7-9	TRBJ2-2	CASTPRGPGQNYTGELFF
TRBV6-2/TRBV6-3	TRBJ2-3	CASSYLSSTDTQYF
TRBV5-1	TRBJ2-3	CASSLALSGDTQYF
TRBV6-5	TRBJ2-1	CATERVRNEQFF
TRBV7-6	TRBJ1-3	CASSLEPGNTIYF
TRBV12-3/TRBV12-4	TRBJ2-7	CASTPGTALYYEQYF
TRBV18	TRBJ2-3	CASSLRRQGAMDTQYF
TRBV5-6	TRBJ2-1	CASSTTGDGTQFF
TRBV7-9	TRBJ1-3	CASSLPLHNSGNTIYF
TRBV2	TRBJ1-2	CASSEALRNYGYTF
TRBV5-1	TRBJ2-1	CASSLAPRTSGSVGSYNEQFF
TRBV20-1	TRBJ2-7	CSAKKRSQAAYEQYF
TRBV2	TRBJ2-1	CASSVLAGGMDEQFF
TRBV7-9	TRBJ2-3	CASRGLAGGSDTQYF
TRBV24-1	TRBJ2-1	CATSGRDIYNEQFF
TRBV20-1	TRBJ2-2	CSAFGGPDTGELFF
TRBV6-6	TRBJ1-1	CASSYRGHFTEAFF
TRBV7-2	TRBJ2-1	CASSFRTGYNEQFF
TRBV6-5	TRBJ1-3	CASSRVIGNTIYF
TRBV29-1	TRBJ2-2	CSVLRTGTGELFF
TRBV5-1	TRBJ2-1	CASSSDRSHNEQFF
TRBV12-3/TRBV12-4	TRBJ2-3	CASSRTGGDTQYF
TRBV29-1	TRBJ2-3	CSVAGTLTDTQYF
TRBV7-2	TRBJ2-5	CASSRLGVEKETQYF
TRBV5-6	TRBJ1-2	CASSLTGEVESYGYTF
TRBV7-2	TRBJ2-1	CASRLAGGGNEQFF
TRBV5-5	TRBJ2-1	CASSLGGKGNEQFF
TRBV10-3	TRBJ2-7	CAISEAAGAPYEQYF
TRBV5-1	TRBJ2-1	CASSLRPPASGRINEQFF
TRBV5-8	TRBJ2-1	CASFEGGEQFF
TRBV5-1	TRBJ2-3	CASSTGTSGRPDTQYF
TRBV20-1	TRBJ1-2	CSAPPDRENGYTF
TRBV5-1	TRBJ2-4	CASSILQGAKNIQYF
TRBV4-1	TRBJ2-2	CASSRLAGNTGELFF
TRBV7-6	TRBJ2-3	CASSPSREIADTQYF
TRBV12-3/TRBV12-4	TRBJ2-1	CASSLVASAAEQFF
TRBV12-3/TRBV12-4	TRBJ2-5	CASSQNGAQYF
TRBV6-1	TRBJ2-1	CASSSFRVGWRAEQFF
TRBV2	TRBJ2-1	CASSWLAGGLEFF
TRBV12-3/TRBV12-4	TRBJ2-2	CASSSPTRGELFF
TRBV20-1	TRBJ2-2	CSGFRAYTGELFF
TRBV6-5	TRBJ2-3	CASSSLKSSGRADTQYF